This T cell receptor beta chain was recorded in a study of Ad26.COV2.S vaccination and SARS-CoV-2 variants. At the level of the study: Ad26.COV2.S, an intramuscular injection, was given once or twice 56 days apart. Points from the study as a whole: Spike-specific responses of CD8+ and CD4+ T cells were reported to display substantial breadth after vaccination. Vaccinated individuals (as opposed to placebo recipients) had higher spike-specific TCR breadth. Placebo recipients and vaccine recipients were similar in non-spike TCR breadth.

Notes on this clone: The antigen remains unidentified.

The treatment denotes: around 19 received Ad26.COV2.S at low or high dose, single or two shots; a few received placebo; per-sample allocation not given. On day 63 after the first injection, vaccine and placebo recipients gave samples. TCRdb's copy holds only in-frame clones and misses some; the assay was immunoSEQ multiplex PCR. This table holds 400,000 to 450,000 clones, around nine tenths found once. Trimming cost V 2 bases and J 6 bases, with 15 bases left between them. Per germline, CDR1 SGHTA and CDR2 FQGTGA. The CDR3 loop spans 15 amino acids. The sequenced sample was peripheral blood, obtained in a trial of Ad26.COV2.S vaccine versus placebo. This TCR was sampled from a person between 18 and 65 years old who received the Ad26.COV2.S COVID-19 vaccine or a placebo. The rearrangement links TRBV7-3 to TRBJ2-3, with D possibly matching TRBD2 (5 bases). In DNA form, the CDR3 reads TGTGCCAGCAGCTTATCTTTGCGGGTTGACGATACGCAGTATTTT. The encoded protein is CASSLSLRVDDTQYF.